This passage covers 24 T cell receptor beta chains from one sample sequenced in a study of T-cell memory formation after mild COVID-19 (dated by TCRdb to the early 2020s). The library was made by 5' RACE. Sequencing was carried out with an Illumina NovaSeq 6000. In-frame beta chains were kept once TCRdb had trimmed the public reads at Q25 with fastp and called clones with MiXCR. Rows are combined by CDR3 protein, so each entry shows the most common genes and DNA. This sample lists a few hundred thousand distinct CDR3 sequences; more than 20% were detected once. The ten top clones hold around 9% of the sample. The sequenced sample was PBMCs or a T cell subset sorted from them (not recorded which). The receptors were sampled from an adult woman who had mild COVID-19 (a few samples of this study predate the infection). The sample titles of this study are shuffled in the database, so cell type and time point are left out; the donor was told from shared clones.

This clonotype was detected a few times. CDR3 sequence reads: CASSSSGTGVHNEQFF. The CDR3 DNA sequence: TGTGCCAGCAGTTCCTCCGGGACAGGGGTCCACAATGAGCAGTTCTTC. This chain joins TRBV6-2 or TRBV6-3 and TRBJ2-1; TRBD1 matches at 10 bases. From germline, CDR1 is MNHEY and CDR2 SVGEGT. There are 16 residues in the CDR3. V trimming: 4 bases; J trimming: 5 bases; junction bases outside the gene matches: 8.

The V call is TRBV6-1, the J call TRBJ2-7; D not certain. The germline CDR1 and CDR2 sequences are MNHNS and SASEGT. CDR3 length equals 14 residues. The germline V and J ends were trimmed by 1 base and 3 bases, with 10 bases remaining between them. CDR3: CASSEGVGIYEQYF. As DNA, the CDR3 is TGTGCCAGCAGTGAAGGGGTGGGTATCTACGAGCAGTACTTC.

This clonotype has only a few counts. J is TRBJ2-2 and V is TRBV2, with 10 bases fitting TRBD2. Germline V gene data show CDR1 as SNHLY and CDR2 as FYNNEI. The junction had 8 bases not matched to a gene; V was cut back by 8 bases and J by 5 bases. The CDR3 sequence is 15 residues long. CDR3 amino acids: CASEIAGGRTGELFF. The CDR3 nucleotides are TGTGCCAGCGAAATAGCGGGGGGAAGAACCGGGGAGCTGTTTTTT.

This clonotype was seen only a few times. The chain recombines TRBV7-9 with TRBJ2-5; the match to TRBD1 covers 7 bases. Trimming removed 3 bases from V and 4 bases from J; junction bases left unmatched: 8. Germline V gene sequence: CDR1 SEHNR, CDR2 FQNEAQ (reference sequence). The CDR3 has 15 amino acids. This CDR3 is CASSLERGLGETQYF. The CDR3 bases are TGTGCCAGCAGCTTGGAAAGGGGGCTAGGAGAGACCCAGTACTTC. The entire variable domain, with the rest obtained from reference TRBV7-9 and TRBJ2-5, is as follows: DTGVSQNPRHKITKRGQNVTFRCDPISEHNRLYWYRQTLGQGPEFLTYFQNEAQLEKSRLLSDRFSAERPKGSFSTLEIQRTEQGDSAMYLCASSLERGLGETQYFGPGTRLLVL.

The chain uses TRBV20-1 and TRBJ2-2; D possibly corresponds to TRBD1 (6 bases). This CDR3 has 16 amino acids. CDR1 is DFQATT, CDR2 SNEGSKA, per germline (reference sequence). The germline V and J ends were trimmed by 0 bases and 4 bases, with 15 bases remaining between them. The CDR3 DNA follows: TGCAGTGCTAGAGAACCGGGACGAGGGGGCACCGGGGAGCTGTTTTTT. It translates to CSAREPGRGGTGELFF.

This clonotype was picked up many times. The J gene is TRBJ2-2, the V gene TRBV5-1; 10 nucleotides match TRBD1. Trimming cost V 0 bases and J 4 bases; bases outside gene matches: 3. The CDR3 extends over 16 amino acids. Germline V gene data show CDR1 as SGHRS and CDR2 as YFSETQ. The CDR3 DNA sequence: TGCGCCAGCAGCTTGGGACAGGGGGCGTTCACCGGGGAGCTGTTTTTT. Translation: CASSLGQGAFTGELFF.

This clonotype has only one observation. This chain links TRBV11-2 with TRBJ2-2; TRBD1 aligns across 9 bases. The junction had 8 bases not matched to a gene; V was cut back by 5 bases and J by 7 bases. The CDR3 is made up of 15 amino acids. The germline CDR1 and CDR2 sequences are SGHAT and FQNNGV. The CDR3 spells CASSRIQGAGGELFF. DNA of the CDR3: TGTGCCAGCAGCCGGATACAGGGGGCTGGCGGGGAGCTGTTTTTT. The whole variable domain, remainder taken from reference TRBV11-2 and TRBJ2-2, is EAGVAQSPRYKIIEKRQSVAFWCNPISGHATLYWYQQILGQGPKLLIQFQNNGVVDDSQLPKDRFSAERLKGVDSTLKIQPAKLEDSAVYLCASSRIQGAGGELFFGEGSRLTVL.

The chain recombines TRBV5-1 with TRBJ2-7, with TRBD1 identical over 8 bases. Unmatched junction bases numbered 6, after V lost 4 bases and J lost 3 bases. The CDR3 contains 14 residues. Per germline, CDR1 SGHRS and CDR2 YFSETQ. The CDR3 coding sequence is TGCGCCAGCAGCGAACTGGACAGGGTCTACGAGCAGTACTTC. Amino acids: CASSELDRVYEQYF.

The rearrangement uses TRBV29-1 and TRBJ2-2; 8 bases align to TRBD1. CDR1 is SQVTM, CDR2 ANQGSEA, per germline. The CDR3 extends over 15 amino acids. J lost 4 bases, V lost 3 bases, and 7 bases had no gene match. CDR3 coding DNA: TGCAGCGTTGAGGTTGCGGACAGGGCCACCGGGGAGCTGTTTTTT. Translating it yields CSVEVADRATGELFF.

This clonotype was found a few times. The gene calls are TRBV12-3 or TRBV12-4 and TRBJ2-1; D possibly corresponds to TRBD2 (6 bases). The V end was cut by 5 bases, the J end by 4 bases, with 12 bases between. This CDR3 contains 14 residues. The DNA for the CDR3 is TGTGCCAGCAGTCTTGGCGGGGTTTACAATGAGCAGTTCTTC. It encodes CASSLGGVYNEQFF.

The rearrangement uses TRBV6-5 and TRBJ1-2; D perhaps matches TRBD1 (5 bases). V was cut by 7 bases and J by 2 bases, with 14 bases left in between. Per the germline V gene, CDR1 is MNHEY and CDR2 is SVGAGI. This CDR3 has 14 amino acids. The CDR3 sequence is CASKAGSVNYGYTF. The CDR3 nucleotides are TGTGCCAGCAAAGCAGGGTCGGTGAACTATGGCTACACCTTC.

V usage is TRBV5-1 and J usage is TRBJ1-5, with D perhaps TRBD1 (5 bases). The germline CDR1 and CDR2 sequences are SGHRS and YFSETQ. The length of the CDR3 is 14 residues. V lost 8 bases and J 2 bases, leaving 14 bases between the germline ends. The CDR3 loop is CASSEMGGNQPQHF. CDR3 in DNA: TGCGCCAGTTCTGAGATGGGGGGCAATCAGCCCCAGCATTTT.

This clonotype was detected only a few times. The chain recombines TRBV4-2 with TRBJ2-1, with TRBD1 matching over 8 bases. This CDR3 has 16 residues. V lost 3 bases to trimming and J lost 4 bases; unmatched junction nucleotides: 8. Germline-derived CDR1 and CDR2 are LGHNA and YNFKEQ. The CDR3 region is CASSHPIGTGYNEQFF. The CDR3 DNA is TGTGCCAGCAGCCATCCCATCGGGACAGGTTACAATGAGCAGTTCTTC.

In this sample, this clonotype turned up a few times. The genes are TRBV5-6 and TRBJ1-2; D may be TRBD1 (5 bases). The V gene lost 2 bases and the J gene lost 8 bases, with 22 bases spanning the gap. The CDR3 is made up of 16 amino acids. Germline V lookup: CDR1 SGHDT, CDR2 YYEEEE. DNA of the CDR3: TGTGCCAGCAGCTTAGGCAGGGAGGGACTAGTTGACGGCTACACCTTC. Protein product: CASSLGREGLVDGYTF.

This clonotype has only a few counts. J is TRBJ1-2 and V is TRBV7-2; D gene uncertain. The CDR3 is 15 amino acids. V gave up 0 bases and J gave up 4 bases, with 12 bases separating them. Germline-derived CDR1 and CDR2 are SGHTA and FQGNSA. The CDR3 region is CASSLAEGGGYGYTF. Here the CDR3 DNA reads TGTGCCAGCAGCTTAGCGGAGGGTGGCGGCTATGGCTACACCTTC. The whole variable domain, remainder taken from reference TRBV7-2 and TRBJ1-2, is GAGVSQSPSNKVTEKGKDVELRCDPISGHTALYWYRQSLGQGLEFLIYFQGNSAPDKSGLPSDRFSAERTGGSVSTLTIQRTQQEDSAVYLCASSLAEGGGYGYTFGSGTRLTVV.

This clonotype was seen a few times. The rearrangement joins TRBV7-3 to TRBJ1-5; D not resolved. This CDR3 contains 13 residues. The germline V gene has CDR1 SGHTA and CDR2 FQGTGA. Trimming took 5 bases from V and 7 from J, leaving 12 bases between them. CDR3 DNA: TGTGCCAGCAGCCCCACCCCGACGCAGCCCCAGCATTTT. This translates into CASSPTPTQPQHF.

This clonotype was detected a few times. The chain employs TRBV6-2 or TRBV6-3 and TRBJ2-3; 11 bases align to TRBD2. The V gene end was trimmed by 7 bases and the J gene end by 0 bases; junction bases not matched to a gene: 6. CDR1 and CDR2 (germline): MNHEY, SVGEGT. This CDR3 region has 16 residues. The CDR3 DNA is TGTGCCAGCACCTTGACTAGCGGGACTAGCACAGATACGCAGTATTTT. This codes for CASTLTSGTSTDTQYF.

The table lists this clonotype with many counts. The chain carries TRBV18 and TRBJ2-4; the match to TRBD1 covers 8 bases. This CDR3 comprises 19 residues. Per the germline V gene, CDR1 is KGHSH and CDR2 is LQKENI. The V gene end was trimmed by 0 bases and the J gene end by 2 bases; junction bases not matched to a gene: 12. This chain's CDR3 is CASSPPMARGLVTKNIQYF. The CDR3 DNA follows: TGTGCCAGCTCACCACCGATGGCCAGGGGGCTCGTAACCAAAAACATTCAGTACTTC. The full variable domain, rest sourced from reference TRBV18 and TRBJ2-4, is NAGVMQNPRHLVRRRGQEARLRCSPMKGHSHVYWYRQLPEEGLKFMVYLQKENIIDESGMPKERFSAEFPKEGPSILRIQQVVRGDSAAYFCASSPPMARGLVTKNIQYFGAGTRLSVL.

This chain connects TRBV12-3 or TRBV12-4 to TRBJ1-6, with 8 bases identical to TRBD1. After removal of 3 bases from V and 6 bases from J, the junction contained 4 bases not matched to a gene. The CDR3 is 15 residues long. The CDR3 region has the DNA TGTGCCAGCAGTTTCTGGCAGGGGGCTAATTCACCCCTCCACTTT. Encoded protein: CASSFWQGANSPLHF.

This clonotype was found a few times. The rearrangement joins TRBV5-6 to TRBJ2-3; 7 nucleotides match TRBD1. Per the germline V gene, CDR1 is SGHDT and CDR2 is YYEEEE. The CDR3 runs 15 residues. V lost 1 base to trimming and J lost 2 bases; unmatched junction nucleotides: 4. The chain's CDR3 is CASSLPGQTTDTQYF. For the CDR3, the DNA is TGTGCCAGCAGCTTGCCGGGACAGACCACAGATACGCAGTATTTT.

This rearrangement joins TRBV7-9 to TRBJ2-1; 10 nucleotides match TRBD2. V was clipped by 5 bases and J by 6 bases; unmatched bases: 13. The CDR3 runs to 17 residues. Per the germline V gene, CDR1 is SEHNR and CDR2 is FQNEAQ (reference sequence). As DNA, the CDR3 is TGTGCCAGCAGCCACCCGTCTAGCGGGAGAGGTTTCAATGAGCAGTTCTTC. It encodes CASSHPSSGRGFNEQFF.

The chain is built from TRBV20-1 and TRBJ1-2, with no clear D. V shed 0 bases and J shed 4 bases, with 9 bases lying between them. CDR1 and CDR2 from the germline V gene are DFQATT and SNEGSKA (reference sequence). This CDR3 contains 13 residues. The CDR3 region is CSARDNPVYGYTF. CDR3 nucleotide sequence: TGCAGTGCTAGAGATAATCCGGTCTATGGCTACACCTTC.

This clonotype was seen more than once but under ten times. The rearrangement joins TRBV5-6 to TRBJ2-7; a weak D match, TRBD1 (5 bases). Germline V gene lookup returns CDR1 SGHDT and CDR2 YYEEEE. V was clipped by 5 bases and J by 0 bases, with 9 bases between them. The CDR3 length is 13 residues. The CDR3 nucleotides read TGTGCCAGCAGTGGGGCCCCCTCCTACGAGCAGTACTTC. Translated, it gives CASSGAPSYEQYF.

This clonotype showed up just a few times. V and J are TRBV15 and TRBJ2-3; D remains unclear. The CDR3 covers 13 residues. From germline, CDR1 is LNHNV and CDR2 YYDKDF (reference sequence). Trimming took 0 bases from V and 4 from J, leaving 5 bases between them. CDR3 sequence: CATSRDNADTQYF. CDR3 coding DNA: TGTGCCACCAGCAGAGATAACGCAGATACGCAGTATTTT. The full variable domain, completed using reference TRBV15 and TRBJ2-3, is DAMVIQNPRYQVTQFGKPVTLSCSQTLNHNVMYWYQQKSSQAPKLLFHYYDKDFNNEADTPDNFQSRRPNTSFCFLDIRSPGLGDTAMYLCATSRDNADTQYFGPGTRLTVL.